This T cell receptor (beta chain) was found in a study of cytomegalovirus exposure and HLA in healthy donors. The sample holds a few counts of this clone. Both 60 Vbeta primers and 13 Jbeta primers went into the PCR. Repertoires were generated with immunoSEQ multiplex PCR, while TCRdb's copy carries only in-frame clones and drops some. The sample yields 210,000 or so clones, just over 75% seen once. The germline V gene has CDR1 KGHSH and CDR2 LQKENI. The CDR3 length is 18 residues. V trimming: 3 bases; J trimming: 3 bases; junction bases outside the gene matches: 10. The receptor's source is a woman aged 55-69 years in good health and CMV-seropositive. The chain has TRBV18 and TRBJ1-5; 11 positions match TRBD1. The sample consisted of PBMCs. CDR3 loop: CASSPSYGQGANNQPQHF. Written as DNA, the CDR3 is TGTGCCAGCTCACCTTCCTATGGACAGGGGGCCAACAATCAGCCCCAGCATTTT.